This T cell receptor beta chain originates from a study of OX40 agonist ivuxolimab in advanced cancers. Sequenced by immunoSEQ multiplex PCR; TCRdb stores in-frame clones only, minus some. The table has 85,000 to 95,000 clones, about 88% seen once. In germline, CDR1 is SGHRS, CDR2 YFSETQ. Trimming took 0 bases from V and 3 from J, leaving 9 bases between them. The CDR3 is 14 residues long. The receptor was isolated from an adult with an advanced solid tumor such as melanoma, head and neck, liver or kidney cancer. The sequencing used CD4+ or CD8+ T cells sorted from blood, collected in a trial of the OX40 agonist ivuxolimab. The J gene is TRBJ1-1, the V gene TRBV5-1, with a possible D match to TRBD1 (5 bases). CDR3 DNA: TGCGCCAGCAGCTTGGGACAGAGGGACACTGAAGCTTTCTTT. Residues: CASSLGQRDTEAFF.